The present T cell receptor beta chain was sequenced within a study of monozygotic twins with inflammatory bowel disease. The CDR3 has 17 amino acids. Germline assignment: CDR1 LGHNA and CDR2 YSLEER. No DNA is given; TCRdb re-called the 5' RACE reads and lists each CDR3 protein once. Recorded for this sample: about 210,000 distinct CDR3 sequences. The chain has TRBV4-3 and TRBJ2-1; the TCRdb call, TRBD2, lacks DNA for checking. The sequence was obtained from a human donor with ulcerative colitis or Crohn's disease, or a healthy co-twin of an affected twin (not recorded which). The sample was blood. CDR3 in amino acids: CASSQDTFGGGGNEQFF.